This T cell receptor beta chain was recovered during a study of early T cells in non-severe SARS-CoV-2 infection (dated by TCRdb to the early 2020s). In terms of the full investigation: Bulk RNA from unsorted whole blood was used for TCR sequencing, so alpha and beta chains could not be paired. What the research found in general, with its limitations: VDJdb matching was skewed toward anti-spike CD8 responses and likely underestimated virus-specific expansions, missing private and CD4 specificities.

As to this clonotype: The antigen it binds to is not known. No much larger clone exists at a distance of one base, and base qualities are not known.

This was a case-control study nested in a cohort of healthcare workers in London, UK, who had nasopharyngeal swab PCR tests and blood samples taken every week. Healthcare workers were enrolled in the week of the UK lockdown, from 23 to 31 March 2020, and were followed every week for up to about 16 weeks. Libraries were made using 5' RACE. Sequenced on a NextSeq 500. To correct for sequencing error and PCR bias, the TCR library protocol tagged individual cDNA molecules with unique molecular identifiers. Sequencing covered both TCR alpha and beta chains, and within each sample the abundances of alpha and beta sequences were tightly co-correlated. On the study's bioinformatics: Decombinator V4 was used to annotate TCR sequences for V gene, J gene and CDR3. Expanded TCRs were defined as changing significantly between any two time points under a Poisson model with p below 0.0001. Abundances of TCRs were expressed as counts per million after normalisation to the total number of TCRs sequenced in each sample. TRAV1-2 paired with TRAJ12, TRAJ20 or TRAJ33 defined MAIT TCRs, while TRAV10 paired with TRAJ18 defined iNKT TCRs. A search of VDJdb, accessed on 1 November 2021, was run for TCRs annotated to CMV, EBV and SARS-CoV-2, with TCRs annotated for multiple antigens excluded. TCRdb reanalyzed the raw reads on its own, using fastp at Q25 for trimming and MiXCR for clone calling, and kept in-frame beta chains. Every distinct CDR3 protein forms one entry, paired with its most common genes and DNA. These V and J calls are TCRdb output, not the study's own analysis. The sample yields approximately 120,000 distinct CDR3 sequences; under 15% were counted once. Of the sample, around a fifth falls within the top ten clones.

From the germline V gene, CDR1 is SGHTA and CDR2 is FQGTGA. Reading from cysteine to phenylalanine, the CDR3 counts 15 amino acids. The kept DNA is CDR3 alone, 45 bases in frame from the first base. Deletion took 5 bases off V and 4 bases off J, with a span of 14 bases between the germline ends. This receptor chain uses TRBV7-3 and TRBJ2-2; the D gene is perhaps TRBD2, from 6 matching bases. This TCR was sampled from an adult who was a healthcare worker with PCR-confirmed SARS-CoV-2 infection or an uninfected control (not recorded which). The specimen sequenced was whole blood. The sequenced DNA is TGTGCCAGCAGCCGACAGCAGGGAGGCACCGGGGAGCTGTTTTTT. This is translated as CASSRQQGGTGELFF.